Presented here are 10 T cell receptor beta chains from one specimen sequenced in a study of T cells after somatic rescue of genetic block. The protocol was immunoSEQ multiplex PCR, while the TCRdb copy is restricted to in-frame clones and leaves out a portion. The sample has around 64,000 clones, 92% seen once. Sequencing was performed on peripheral blood mononuclear cells (PBMCs). All receptors derive from a man in his forties.

This chain links TRBV18 with TRBJ2-3; TRBD2 is a possible D gene (5 bases). There are 13 residues in the CDR3. Per the germline V gene, CDR1 is KGHSH and CDR2 is LQKENI. V shed 2 bases and J shed 6 bases, with 9 bases lying between them. CDR3 DNA: TGTGCCAGCTCACCATCGCGGGCGGATACGCAGTATTTT. Amino acids: CASSPSRADTQYF.

CDR3 nucleotides: TGTGCCTGTCTCCGGGGAGGTGGGGCCAACGTCCTGACTTTC. Protein sequence: CACLRGGGANVLTF. V usage is TRBV30 and J usage is TRBJ2-6, with D perhaps TRBD2 (6 bases). V lost 6 bases and J lost 3, with 12 bases in between. This CDR3 has 14 amino acids. CDR1 is GTSNPN, CDR2 SVGIG, per germline (reference sequence).

The V gene is TRBV25-1, the J gene TRBJ1-1; no firm D call. The germline CDR1 and CDR2 sequences are MGHDK and SYGVNS. The CDR3 contains 11 residues. Trimming removed 6 bases at V and 3 bases at J, with 5 bases between. CDR3 loop: CASSEDTEAFF. The CDR3 bases are TGTGCCAGCAGCGAGGACACTGAAGCTTTCTTT.

The chain employs TRBV13 and TRBJ1-2, with 8 bases matching TRBD1. The CDR3 covers 15 residues. Per germline, CDR1 PRHDT and CDR2 FYEKMQ (reference sequence). After removal of 0 bases from V and 3 bases from J, the junction contained 3 bases not matched to a gene. CDR3 amino acids: CASSLGAGGYYGYTF. CDR3 DNA: TGTGCCAGCAGCTTAGGCGCAGGGGGCTACTATGGCTACACCTTC.

The chain has TRBV18 and TRBJ2-7, with 7 bases fitting TRBD1. Trimming at V came to 6 bases and at J to 0 bases, leaving 11 bases not matched to a gene. Germline CDR1 reads KGHSH; CDR2 reads LQKENI. The CDR3 is made up of 16 amino acids. The CDR3 region has the DNA TGTGCCAGCTCGCTCCAGGGACAGTCTAACTCCTACGAGCAGTACTTC. It translates to CASSLQGQSNSYEQYF. Full variable domain (outside the CDR3, taken from reference TRBV18 and TRBJ2-7): NAGVMQNPRHLVRRRGQEARLRCSPMKGHSHVYWYRQLPEEGLKFMVYLQKENIIDESGMPKERFSAEFPKEGPSILRIQQVVRGDSAAYFCASSLQGQSNSYEQYFGPGTRLTVT.

The chain has TRBV5-1 and TRBJ2-1; D is perhaps TRBD1 (5 bases). This CDR3 is built from 15 residues. V was cut by 5 bases and J by 0 bases, with 12 bases left in between. Germline values: CDR1 SGHRS, CDR2 YFSETQ. The CDR3 nucleotides are TGCGCCAGCAGTCCAGGGCGAAGCTCCTACAATGAGCAGTTCTTC. It codes for CASSPGRSSYNEQFF.

The V and J genes are TRBV5-4 and TRBJ2-2, with TRBD2 as a possible D gene (5 bases). In germline, CDR1 is SGHNT, CDR2 YYREEE (reference sequence). Trimming pared 4 bases from V and 0 bases from J, leaving 10 bases between. This CDR3 spans 15 amino acids. The CDR3 loop reads CASSPRAANTGELFF. CDR3 nucleotides: TGTGCCAGCAGCCCGAGGGCCGCGAACACCGGGGAGCTGTTTTTT. Drawing the rest from reference TRBV5-4 and TRBJ2-2, the complete variable domain is ETGVTQSPTHLIKTRGQQVTLRCSSQSGHNTVSWYQQALGQGPQFIFQYYREEENGRGNFPPRFSGLQFPNYSSELNVNALELDDSALYLCASSPRAANTGELFFGEGSRLTVL.

The genes are TRBV27 and TRBJ1-3, with D hard to call. V was trimmed by 4 bases and J by 0 bases, leaving 16 bases between them. The CDR3 spans 17 residues. Looked up from germline, CDR1 is MNHEY and CDR2 is SMNVEV (reference sequence). The CDR3 nucleotides read TGTGCCAGCAGTTCAGTGGGATTTGGAGGCTCTGGAAACACCATATATTTT. Protein: CASSSVGFGGSGNTIYF.

This clone has a handful of counts. The chain couples TRBV4-3 to TRBJ2-7; a weak D match, TRBD2 (6 bases). This CDR3 region has 14 residues. Trimming took off 1 base at V and 4 bases at J, with 11 bases between the two ends. Germline CDR1 reads LGHNA; CDR2 reads YSLEER. The CDR3 nucleotides are TGCGCCAGCAGCCAAGCGCGGGGCCGTTACGAGCAGTACTTC. It is translated as CASSQARGRYEQYF.

On this clone itself: A junction end diverges from the germline sequence, so it may reflect a read error. Distinct nucleotide sequences in the sample also encode this CDR3. The CDR3 loop is CASSEGQFSGELFF. The CDR3 DNA reads TGTGCCAGCAGTGAGGGGCAGTTCTCCGGAGAGCTGTTTTTT. The V and J genes are TRBV6-1 and TRBJ2-2; perhaps TRBD1 as D (5 bases). The germline V gene encodes CDR1 MNHNS and CDR2 SASEGT. The length of the CDR3 is 14 residues.